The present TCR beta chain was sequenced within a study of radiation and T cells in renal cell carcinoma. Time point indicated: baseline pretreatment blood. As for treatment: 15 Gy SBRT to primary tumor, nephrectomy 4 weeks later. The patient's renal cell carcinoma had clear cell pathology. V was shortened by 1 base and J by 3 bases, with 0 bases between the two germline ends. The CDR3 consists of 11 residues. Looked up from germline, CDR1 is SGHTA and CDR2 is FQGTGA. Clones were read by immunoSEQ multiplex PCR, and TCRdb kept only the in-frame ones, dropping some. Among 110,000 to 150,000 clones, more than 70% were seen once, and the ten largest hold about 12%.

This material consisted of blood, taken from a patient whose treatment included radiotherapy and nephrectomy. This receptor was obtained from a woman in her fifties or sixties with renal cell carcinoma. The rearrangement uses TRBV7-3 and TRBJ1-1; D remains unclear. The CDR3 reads CASSLNTEAFF. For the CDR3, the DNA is TGTGCCAGCAGCTTAAACACTGAAGCTTTCTTT.